Below are 9 T cell receptor beta chains sequenced from a single sample in a study of PD-L1 blockade in urothelial cancer. Regarding time point: peripheral blood 6 weeks after treatment start. TCRdb's copy holds only in-frame clones and misses some; the assay was immunoSEQ multiplex PCR. The top ten hold around 6.7% of the sample, which has about 45,000 clones, under 95% seen once. This sample comprised PBMCs, obtained around atezolizumab (anti-PD-L1) treatment. Receptors were obtained from a man aged 70-80 years with urothelial cancer.

In this sample, this clone turned up a few times. The chain employs TRBV30 and TRBJ1-3, with 9 bases that match TRBD1. The V gene's germline CDR1 is GTSNPN and CDR2 SVGIG (reference sequence). The CDR3 has 12 residues. V lost 6 bases to trimming and J lost 4 bases; unmatched junction nucleotides: 1. The CDR3 region is CACGTGGNTIYF. CDR3 bases: TGTGCCTGCGGGACAGGGGGAAACACCATATATTTT.

This clone is a singleton in its sample. The CDR3 nucleotides read TGCAGCGTTGATGGTCAGACTAGCGGGAGGGCAGAGCAGTTCTTC. Encoded protein: CSVDGQTSGRAEQFF. This chain connects TRBV29-1 to TRBJ2-1, with 14 bases identical to TRBD2. The CDR3 covers 15 residues. Unmatched junction bases numbered 8, after V lost 3 bases and J lost 10 bases. Germline-derived CDR1 and CDR2 are SQVTM and ANQGSEA.

CDR3 region: CASSFPTLPYEQYF. CDR3 bases: TGTGCCAGCAGTTTTCCCACTTTACCCTACGAGCAGTACTTC. V usage is TRBV28 and J usage is TRBJ2-7, with D hard to call. The CDR3 loop spans 14 amino acids. The germline V gene has CDR1 MDHEN and CDR2 SYDVKM. V gave up 3 bases and J gave up 2 bases, with 11 bases separating them.

This clone was detected only a few times. The V and J genes are TRBV7-6 and TRBJ2-3; possibly TRBD1 for D (5 bases). The CDR3 spans 16 residues. Germline CDR1 reads SGHVS; CDR2 reads FNYEAQ. V shed 1 base and J shed 0 bases, with 11 bases lying between them. Here the CDR3 DNA reads TGTGCCAGCAGCTTAGGACAGAACCCCAGCACAGATACGCAGTATTTT. Its protein is CASSLGQNPSTDTQYF.

The chain carries TRBV27 and TRBJ2-7, with 10 bases identical to TRBD1. CDR1 is MNHEY, CDR2 SMNVEV, per germline (reference sequence). The length of the CDR3 is 14 residues. The V gene end was trimmed by 5 bases and the J gene end by 6 bases; junction bases not matched to a gene: 7. CDR3 sequence reads: CASSPGTGVGEQYF. The CDR3 DNA reads TGTGCCAGCAGTCCCGGGACAGGGGTCGGCGAGCAGTACTTC.

The V gene is TRBV9, the J gene TRBJ1-1; the match to TRBD1 covers 9 bases. The ends lost 4 bases at V and 4 bases at J; junction bases unmatched: 8. The germline V gene encodes CDR1 SGDLS and CDR2 YYNGEE. The CDR3 spans 15 residues. The CDR3: CASSPRQGGSTEAFF. The DNA of the CDR3 is TGTGCCAGCAGCCCTAGACAGGGGGGTAGCACTGAAGCTTTCTTT.

This chain joins TRBV7-8 and TRBJ2-7; possibly TRBD1 for D (6 bases). Germline CDR1 reads SGHVS; CDR2 reads FQNEAQ. Between the trimmed V and J ends, which lost 4 bases and 3 bases, there was a span of 10 bases. CDR3 size: 13 residues. Written as DNA, the CDR3 is TGTGCCAGCAGCTGGGTACAGGGCTACGAGCAGTACTTC. Its translation is CASSWVQGYEQYF.

As to this clone: The sample carries other DNA sequences with the same CDR3. The V and J genes are TRBV4-1 and TRBJ2-7; D is possibly TRBD2 (6 bases). CDR3 size: 15 residues. V dropped 3 bases and J dropped 3 bases, with 15 bases sitting between them. Germline lookup yields CDR1 MGHRA and CDR2 YSYEKL. CDR3 nucleotides: TGCGCCAGCAGCCAGCCGTCGGAGGGCCGCTACGAGCAGTACTTC. It specifies CASSQPSEGRYEQYF.

The chain combines TRBV5-1 with TRBJ2-7; D may be TRBD2 (6 bases). The germline gives CDR1 SGHRS, CDR2 YFSETQ. The CDR3 extends over 13 amino acids. V lost 1 base and J 8 bases, leaving 13 bases between the germline ends. The CDR3 coding sequence is TGCGCCAGCAGCTTGCTAGCGACTGGCAAGCAGTACTTC. Translating it yields CASSLLATGKQYF.